This T cell receptor (beta chain) is drawn from a study of cytomegalovirus exposure and HLA in healthy donors. Everyone who donated was a healthy bone marrow donor. Primers included in the PCR were 60 Vbeta and 13 Jbeta primers. Some clones are missing from TCRdb's copy, which holds only in-frame ones; the method was immunoSEQ multiplex PCR. The repertoire consists of about 120,000 clones, with 70% to 85% occurring once and the leading ten covering approximately 5%. Germline CDR1 is PRHDT and CDR2 is FYEKMQ (reference sequence). Trimming shortened V by 5 bases and J by 0 bases, and 11 bases separated the two germline ends. The CDR3 is 14 residues long.

The receptor comes from a man in his fifties or sixties in good health and CMV-seropositive. This chain uses TRBV13 with TRBJ2-7; no clear D gene. The sample consisted of PBMCs. The CDR3 nucleotides are TGTGCCAGCAGCCCGCCTACCAACTCCTACGAGCAGTACTTC. Its translation is CASSPPTNSYEQYF.